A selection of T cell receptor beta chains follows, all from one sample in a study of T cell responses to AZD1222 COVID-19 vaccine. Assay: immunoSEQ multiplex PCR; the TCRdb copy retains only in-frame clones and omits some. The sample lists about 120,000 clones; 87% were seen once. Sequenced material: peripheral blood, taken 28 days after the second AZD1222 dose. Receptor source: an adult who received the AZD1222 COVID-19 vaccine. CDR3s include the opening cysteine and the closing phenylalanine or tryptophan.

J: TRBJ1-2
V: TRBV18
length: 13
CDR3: CASSPGALEGYTF

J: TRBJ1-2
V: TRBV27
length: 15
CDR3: CASSPRGRSNYGYTF

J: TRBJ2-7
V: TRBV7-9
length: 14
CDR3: CASSQDGGSYEQYF

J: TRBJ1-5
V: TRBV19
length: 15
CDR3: CASKNDRARNQPQHF

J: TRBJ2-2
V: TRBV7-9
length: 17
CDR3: CASSLESGRRRAGELFF

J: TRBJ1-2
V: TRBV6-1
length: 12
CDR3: CASSPTGSGYTF

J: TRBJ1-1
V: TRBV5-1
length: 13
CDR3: CASSRSGAIGAFF

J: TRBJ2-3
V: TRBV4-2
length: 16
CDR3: CASSQEGGRGTDTQYF

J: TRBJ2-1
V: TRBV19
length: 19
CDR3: CASSISSTGVEGSYNEQFF

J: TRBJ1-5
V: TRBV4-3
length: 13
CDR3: CASSQDRGQPQHF

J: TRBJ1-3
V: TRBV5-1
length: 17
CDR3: CASSPNPGPSSGNTIYF

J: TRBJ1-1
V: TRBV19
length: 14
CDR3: CASSPAAANTEAFF

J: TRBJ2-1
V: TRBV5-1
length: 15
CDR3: CASSLGDSRSNEQFF

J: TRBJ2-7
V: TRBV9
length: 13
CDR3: CASSVDRKTEQYF

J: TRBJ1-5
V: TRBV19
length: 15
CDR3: CASSVGRAGNQPQHF

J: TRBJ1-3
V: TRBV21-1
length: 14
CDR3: CLLPGACSGNTIYF

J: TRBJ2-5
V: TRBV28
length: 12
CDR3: CASSSGVETQYF

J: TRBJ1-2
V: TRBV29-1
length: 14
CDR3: CSVDKTGLDYGYTF

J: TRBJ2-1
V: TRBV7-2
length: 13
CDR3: CASSLAGGNEQFF

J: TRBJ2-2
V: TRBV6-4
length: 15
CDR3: CASSPTAENTGELFF

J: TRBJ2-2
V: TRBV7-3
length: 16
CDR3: CASSLTVTGDTGELFF

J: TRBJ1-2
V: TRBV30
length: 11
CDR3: CAWSLVWGYTF